The 8 T cell receptor beta chains listed next were all sequenced from one sample in a study of Ad26.COV2.S vaccination and SARS-CoV-2 variants. Some clones are missing from TCRdb's copy, which holds only in-frame ones; the method was immunoSEQ multiplex PCR. The repertoire includes under 250,000 clones, around 85% of them detected once, and roughly 3% sits in the top ten. The treatment here: over 15 received Ad26.COV2.S at low or high dose, single or two shots; about 5 received placebo; per-sample allocation not given. After the first vaccine or placebo injection, samples were drawn on day 63. Sequencing was performed on peripheral blood, taken in a trial of Ad26.COV2.S vaccine versus placebo. These receptors all come from a person aged 18-60 years who received the Ad26.COV2.S COVID-19 vaccine or a placebo.

The chain couples TRBV3-1 (or the pseudogene TRBV3-2) to TRBJ2-2; TRBD2 matches at 9 bases. The CDR3 runs to 16 residues. After removal of 5 bases from V and 13 bases from J, the junction contained 17 bases not matched to a gene. Germline CDR1 is LGHDT and CDR2 is YNNKEL (reference sequence). CDR3: CASSYPSGTGRGWLFF. The CDR3 region has the DNA TGTGCCAGCAGCTATCCTAGCGGGACTGGCCGGGGATGGCTGTTTTTT.

The chain has TRBV11-2 and TRBJ2-5, with D tentatively TRBD2 (6 bases). The length of the CDR3 is 13 residues. Deletions cut 4 bases from V and 7 bases from J, with 13 bases between. Germline loops: CDR1 SGHAT, CDR2 FQNNGV. This chain's CDR3 is CASSSPGVTTQYF. CDR3 DNA: TGTGCCAGCAGCTCCCCGGGGGTCACGACCCAGTACTTC.

The chain employs TRBV6-1 and TRBJ2-7, with 9 bases matching TRBD1. The CDR3 contains 15 residues. Germline assignment: CDR1 MNHNS and CDR2 SASEGT. J lost 4 bases, V lost 2 bases, and 6 bases had no gene match. The CDR3 sequence: CASSEPGTGRYEQYV. CDR3 DNA: TGTGCCAGCAGTGAACCAGGGACAGGGAGATACGAGCAGTACGTC.

V and J are TRBV6-2 or TRBV6-3 and TRBJ2-7, with D uncertain. Trimming took 4 bases from V and 1 from J, leaving 8 bases between them. This CDR3 is built from 13 residues. The germline gives CDR1 MNHEY, CDR2 SVGEGT. Here the CDR3 DNA reads TGTGCCAGCAGTTCCTCCACTTCCTACGAGCAGTACGTC. Translation gives CASSSSTSYEQYV.

V usage is TRBV6-5 and J usage is TRBJ1-2; D may be TRBD1 (5 bases). Trimming stripped 0 bases from V and 8 bases from J, with 19 bases between. The germline CDR1 and CDR2 sequences are MNHEY and SVGAGI. The CDR3 extends over 16 amino acids. This CDR3 is CASSYSGSGTPGGYTF. In DNA form, the CDR3 reads TGTGCCAGCAGTTACTCAGGTTCAGGGACCCCTGGAGGCTACACCTTC.

V is TRBV2 and J is TRBJ1-1; 7 nucleotides agree with TRBD1. Germline CDR1 is SNHLY and CDR2 is FYNNEI. The CDR3 sequence is 14 residues long. The V segment lost 8 bases and the J segment 1 base; nucleotides outside the gene matches: 7. In nucleotides, the CDR3 is TGTGCCAGCGACAGGGAACTCGCGAACACTGAAGCTTTCTTT. Amino acid sequence: CASDRELANTEAFF.

This clone was recorded at least ten times. The gene calls are TRBV2 and TRBJ2-2, with 14 bases fitting TRBD2. V lost 7 bases to trimming and J lost 7 bases; unmatched junction nucleotides: 20. CDR1 and CDR2 from the germline V gene are SNHLY and FYNNEI. The CDR3 covers 20 residues. Written as DNA, the CDR3 is TGTGCCAGCAATAGGCAGGGACTAGCGGGGGACACGGGCCATGGCGGGGAGCTGTTTTTT. Residues: CASNRQGLAGDTGHGGELFF.

The V call is TRBV7-9, the J call TRBJ1-1; D is unclear. Germline CDR1 and CDR2: SEHNR and FQNEAQ (reference sequence). Trimming removed 8 bases at V and 1 base at J, with 5 bases between. The CDR3 extends over 11 amino acids. CDR3 residues: CASPENTEAFF. The CDR3 DNA reads TGTGCCAGCCCTGAGAACACTGAAGCTTTCTTT.